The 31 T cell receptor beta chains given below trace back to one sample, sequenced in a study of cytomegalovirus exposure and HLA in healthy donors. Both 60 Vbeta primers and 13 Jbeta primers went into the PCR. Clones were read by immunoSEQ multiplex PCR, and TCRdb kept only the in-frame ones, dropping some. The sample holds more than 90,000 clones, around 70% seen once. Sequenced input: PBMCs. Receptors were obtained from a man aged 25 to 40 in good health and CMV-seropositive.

Here the CDR3 DNA reads TGTGCCAGCAGCGTAGGACTAGCGGAGTACAATGAGCAGTTCTTC. This encodes CASSVGLAEYNEQFF. The chain combines TRBV9 with TRBJ2-1; 9 nucleotides align to TRBD2. This CDR3 contains 15 residues. Per germline, CDR1 SGDLS and CDR2 YYNGEE. V shed 0 bases and J 4 bases; nucleotides not matched to a gene: 2.

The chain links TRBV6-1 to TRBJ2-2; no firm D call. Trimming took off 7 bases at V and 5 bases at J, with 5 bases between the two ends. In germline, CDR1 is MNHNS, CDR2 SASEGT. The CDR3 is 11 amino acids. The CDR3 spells CASTVTGELFF. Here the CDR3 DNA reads TGTGCCAGCACAGTTACCGGGGAGCTGTTTTTT.

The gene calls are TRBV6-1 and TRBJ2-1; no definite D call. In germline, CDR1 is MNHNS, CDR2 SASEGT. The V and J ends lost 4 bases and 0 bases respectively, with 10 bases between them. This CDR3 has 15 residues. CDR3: CASSGSLLSYNEQFF. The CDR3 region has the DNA TGTGCCAGCAGTGGTAGTCTGCTCTCCTACAATGAGCAGTTCTTC.

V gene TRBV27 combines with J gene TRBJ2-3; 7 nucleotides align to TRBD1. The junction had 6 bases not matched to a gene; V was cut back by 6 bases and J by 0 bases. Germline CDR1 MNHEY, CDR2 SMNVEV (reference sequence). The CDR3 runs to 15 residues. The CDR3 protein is CASSLMGQSTDTQYF. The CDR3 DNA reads TGTGCCAGCAGCTTAATGGGACAGAGCACAGATACGCAGTATTTT.

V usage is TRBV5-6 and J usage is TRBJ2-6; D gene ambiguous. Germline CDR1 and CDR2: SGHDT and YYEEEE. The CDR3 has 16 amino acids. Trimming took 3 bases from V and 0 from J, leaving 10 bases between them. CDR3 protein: CASSSITASGANVLTF. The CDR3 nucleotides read TGTGCCAGCAGCTCCATTACAGCCTCTGGGGCCAACGTCCTGACTTTC.

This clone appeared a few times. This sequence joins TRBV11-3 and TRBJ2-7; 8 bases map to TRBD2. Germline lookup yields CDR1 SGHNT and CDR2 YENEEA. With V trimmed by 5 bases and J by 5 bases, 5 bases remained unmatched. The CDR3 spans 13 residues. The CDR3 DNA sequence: TGTGCCAGCAGCCCCCGGGGGGGCGACGAGCAGTACTTC. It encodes CASSPRGGDEQYF.

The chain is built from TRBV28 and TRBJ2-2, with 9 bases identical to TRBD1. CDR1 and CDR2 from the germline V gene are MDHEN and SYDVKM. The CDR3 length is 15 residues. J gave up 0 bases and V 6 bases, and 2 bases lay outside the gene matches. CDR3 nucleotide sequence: TGTGCCAGCAGCTACAGGGGGCCGAACACCGGGGAGCTGTTTTTT. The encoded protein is CASSYRGPNTGELFF.

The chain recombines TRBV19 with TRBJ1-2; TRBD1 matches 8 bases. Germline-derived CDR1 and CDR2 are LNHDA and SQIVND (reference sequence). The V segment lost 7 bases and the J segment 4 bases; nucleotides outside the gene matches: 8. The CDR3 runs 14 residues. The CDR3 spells CASTTSGGAYGYTF. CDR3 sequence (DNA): TGTGCCAGTACCACCTCAGGGGGCGCCTATGGCTACACCTTC.

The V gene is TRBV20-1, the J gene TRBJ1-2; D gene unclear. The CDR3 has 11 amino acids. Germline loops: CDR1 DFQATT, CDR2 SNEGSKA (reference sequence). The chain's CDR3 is CSIKEDYGYTF. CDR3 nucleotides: TGCAGCATCAAGGAGGACTATGGCTACACCTTC.

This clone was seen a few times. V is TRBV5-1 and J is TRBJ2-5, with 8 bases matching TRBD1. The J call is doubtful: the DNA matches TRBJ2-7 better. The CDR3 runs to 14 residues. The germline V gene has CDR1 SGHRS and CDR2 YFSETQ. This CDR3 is CASSPGDRFYEQYF. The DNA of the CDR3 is TGCGCCAGCAGCCCTGGGGACAGGTTCTACGAGCAGTACTTC.

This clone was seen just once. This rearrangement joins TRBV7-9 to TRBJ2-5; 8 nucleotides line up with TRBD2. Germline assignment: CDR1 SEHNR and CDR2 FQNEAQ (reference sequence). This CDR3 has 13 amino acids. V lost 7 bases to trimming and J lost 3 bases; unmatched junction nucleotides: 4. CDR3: CASKTGGEETQYF. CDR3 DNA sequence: TGTGCCAGCAAAACGGGAGGGGAAGAGACCCAGTACTTC.

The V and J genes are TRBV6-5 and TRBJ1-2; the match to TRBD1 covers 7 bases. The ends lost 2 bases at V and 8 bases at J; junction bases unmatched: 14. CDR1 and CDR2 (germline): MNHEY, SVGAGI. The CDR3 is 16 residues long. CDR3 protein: CASSYRTGWEVGGYTF. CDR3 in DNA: TGTGCCAGCAGTTACCGGACAGGCTGGGAGGTAGGAGGCTACACCTTC.

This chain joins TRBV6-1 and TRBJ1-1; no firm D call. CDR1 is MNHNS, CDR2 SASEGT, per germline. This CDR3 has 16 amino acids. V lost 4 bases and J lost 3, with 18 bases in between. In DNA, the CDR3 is TGTGCCAGCAGTGTGAGTACGGGGTTGAGTGACACTGAAGCTTTCTTT. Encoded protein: CASSVSTGLSDTEAFF.

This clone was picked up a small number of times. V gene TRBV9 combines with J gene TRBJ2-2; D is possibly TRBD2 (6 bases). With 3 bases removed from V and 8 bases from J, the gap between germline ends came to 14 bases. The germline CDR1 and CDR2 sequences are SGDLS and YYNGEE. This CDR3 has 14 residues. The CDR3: CASSGPGGAGELFF. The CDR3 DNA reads TGTGCCAGCAGCGGGCCCGGGGGTGCAGGGGAGCTGTTTTTT.

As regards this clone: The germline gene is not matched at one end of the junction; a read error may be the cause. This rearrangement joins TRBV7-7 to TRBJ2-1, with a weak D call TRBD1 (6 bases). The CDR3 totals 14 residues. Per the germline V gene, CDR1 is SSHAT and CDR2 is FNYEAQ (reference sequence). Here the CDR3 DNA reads TGTGCTAGCAGCTTAGAACAGGGTTTCAATGAGCAGTTCTTC. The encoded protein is CASSLEQGFNEQFF. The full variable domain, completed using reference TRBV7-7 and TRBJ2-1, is GAGVSQSPRYKVTKRGQDVTLRCDPISSHATLYWYQQALGQGPEFLTYFNYEAQPDKSGLPSDRFSAERPEGSISTLTIQRTEQRDSAMYRCASSLEQGFNEQFFGPGTRLTVL.

The CDR3 reads CASSLPGQYFTDTQYF. The DNA of the CDR3 is TGTGCCAGCAGCTTGCCGGGTCAGTACTTTACAGATACGCAGTATTTT. The chain combines TRBV5-6 with TRBJ2-3, with no clear D. CDR1 and CDR2 from the germline V gene are SGHDT and YYEEEE. This CDR3 region has 16 residues. Trimming took 1 base from V and 3 from J, leaving 15 bases between them.

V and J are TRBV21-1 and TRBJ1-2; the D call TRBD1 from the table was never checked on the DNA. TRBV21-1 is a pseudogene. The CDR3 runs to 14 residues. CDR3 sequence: CASSVTDTNYGYTF. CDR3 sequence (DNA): TGTGCCAGCAGCGTGACCGACACGAACTATGGCTACACCTTC.

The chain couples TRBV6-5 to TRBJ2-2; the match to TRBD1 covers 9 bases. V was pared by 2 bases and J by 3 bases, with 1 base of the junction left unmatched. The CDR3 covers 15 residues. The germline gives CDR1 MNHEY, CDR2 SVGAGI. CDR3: CASSYTGGHTGELFF. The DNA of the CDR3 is TGTGCCAGCAGTTACACAGGGGGCCACACCGGGGAGCTGTTTTTT.

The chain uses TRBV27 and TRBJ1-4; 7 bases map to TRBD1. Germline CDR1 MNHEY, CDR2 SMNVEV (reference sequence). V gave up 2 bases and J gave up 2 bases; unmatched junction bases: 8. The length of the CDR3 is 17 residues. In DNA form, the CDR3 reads TGTGCCAGCAGTTTAACAGGGGAGAGAAGGACTAATGAAAAACTGTTTTTT. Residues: CASSLTGERRTNEKLFF.

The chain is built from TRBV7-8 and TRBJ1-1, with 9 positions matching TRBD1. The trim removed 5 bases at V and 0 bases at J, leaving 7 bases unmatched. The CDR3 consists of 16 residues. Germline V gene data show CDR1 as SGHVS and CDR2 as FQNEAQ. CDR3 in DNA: TGTGCCAGCAGCCAAAGACAGGGGGTTGTGAACACTGAAGCTTTCTTT. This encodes CASSQRQGVVNTEAFF.

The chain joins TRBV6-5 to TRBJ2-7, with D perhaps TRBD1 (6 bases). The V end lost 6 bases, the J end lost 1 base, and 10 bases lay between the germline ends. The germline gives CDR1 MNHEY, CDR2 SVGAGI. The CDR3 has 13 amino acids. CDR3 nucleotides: TGTGCCAGCAGCCAAGGGACATCCTACGAGCAGTACTTC. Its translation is CASSQGTSYEQYF.

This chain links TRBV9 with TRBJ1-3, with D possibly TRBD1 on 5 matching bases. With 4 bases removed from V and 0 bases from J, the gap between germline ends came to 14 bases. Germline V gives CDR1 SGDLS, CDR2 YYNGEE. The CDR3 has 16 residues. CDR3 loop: CASSPDRRSSGNTIYF. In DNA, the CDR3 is TGTGCCAGCAGCCCCGACAGACGGAGCTCTGGAAACACCATATATTTT.

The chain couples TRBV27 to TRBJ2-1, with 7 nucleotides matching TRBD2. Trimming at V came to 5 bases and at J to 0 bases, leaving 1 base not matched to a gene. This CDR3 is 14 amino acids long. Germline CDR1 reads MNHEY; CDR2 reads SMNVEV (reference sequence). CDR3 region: CASSPGGSYNEQFF. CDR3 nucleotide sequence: TGTGCCAGCAGTCCGGGGGGCTCCTACAATGAGCAGTTCTTC.

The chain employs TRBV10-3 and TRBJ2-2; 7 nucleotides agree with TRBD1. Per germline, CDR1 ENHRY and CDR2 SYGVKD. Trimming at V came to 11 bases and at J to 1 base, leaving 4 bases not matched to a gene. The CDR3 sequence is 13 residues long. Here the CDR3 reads CAAGTVNTGELFF. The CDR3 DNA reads TGTGCCGCAGGGACAGTGAACACCGGGGAGCTGTTTTTT.

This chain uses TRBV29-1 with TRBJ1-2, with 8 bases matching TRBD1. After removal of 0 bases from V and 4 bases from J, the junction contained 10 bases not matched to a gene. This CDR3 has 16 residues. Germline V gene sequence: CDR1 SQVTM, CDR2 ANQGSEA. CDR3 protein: CSVEDYQGARGYGYTF. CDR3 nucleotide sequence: TGCAGCGTTGAAGATTATCAGGGGGCGCGGGGCTATGGCTACACCTTC.

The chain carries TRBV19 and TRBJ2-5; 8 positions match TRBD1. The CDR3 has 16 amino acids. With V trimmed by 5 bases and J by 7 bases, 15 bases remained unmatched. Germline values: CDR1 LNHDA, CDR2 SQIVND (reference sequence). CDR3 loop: CASSWTGYDPLGTQYF. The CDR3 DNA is TGTGCCAGTAGTTGGACAGGGTATGACCCCTTAGGGACCCAGTACTTC. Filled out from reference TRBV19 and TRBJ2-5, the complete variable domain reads DGGITQSPKYLFRKEGQNVTLSCEQNLNHDAMYWYRQDPGQGLRLIYYSQIVNDFQKGDIAEGYSVSREKKESFPLTVTSAQKNPTAFYLCASSWTGYDPLGTQYFGPGTRLLVL.

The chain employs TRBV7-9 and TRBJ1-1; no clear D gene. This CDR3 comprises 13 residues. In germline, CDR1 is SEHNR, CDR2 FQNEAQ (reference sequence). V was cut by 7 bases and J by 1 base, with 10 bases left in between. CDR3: CASTKHENTEAFF. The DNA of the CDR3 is TGTGCCAGCACCAAGCATGAGAACACTGAAGCTTTCTTT.

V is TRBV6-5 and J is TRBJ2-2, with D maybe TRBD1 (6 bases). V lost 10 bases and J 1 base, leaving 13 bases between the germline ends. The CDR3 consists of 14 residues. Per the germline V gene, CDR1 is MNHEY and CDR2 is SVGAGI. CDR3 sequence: CATKRTENTGELFF. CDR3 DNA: TGTGCCACCAAAAGGACAGAGAACACCGGGGAGCTGTTTTTT.

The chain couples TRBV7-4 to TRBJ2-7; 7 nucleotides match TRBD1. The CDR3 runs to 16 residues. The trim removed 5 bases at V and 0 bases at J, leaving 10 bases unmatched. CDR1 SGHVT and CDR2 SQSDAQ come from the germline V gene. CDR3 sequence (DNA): TGTGCCAGCAGCCCCTATGGGACAGAGAGCTCCTACGAGCAGTACGTC. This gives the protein CASSPYGTESSYEQYV.

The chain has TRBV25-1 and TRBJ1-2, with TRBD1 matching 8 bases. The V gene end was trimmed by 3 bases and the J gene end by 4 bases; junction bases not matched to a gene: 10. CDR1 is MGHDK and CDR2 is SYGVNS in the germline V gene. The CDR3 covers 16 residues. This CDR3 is CASSDPKTGDLYGYTF. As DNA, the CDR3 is TGTGCCAGCAGTGATCCAAAGACAGGGGACCTCTATGGCTACACCTTC.

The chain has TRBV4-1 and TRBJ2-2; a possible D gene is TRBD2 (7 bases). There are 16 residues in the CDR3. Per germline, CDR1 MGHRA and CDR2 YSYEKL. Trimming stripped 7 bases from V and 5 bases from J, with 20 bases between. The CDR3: CASKPTGGAVTGELFF. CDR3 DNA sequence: TGCGCCAGCAAGCCAACGGGGGGCGCCGTGACCGGGGAGCTGTTTTTT.